This entry lists 12 T cell receptor beta chains sequenced from one sample in a study of blood T cell repertoires in COVID-19. TCRdb keeps only in-frame clones here, not all; method: immunoSEQ multiplex PCR. The repertoire includes 84,000 or so clones, about four fifths of them detected once, and 15% to 17% sits in the top ten. Sequencing input: peripheral blood. These receptor sequences come from a woman of 80 years or more with acute or convalescent COVID-19.

This sequence joins TRBV10-3 and TRBJ2-1, with TRBD2 matching over 15 bases. Trimming took 6 bases from V and 7 from J; bases not matched to a gene: 7. The germline V gene encodes CDR1 ENHRY and CDR2 SYGVKD. This CDR3 is built from 16 residues. The CDR3 DNA reads TGTGCCATCAGCCTGGGACTAGCGGGGGGCGGGAATGAGCAGTTCTTC. As protein: CAISLGLAGGGNEQFF.

This clone was detected only once. The chain couples TRBV12-3 or TRBV12-4 to TRBJ1-2; the match to TRBD1 covers 7 bases. The CDR3 totals 13 residues. V shed 6 bases, J shed 4 bases, and the junction held 5 bases outside the gene matches. The CDR3 loop is CASSTGVSYGYTF. CDR3 DNA sequence: TGTGCCAGCAGCACAGGGGTCTCCTATGGCTACACCTTC.

The chain is built from TRBV9 and TRBJ1-1; D ambiguous. The CDR3 runs 14 residues. Trimming left V 0 bases short and J 0 bases short, with 6 bases between. CDR1 and CDR2 from the germline V gene are SGDLS and YYNGEE. CDR3 coding DNA: TGTGCCAGCAGCGTAGTCGGGGTGAACACTGAAGCTTTCTTT. Its protein product is CASSVVGVNTEAFF.

The genes are TRBV10-3 and TRBJ2-1; D remains ambiguous. Trimming took 0 bases from V and 0 from J, leaving 9 bases between them. Germline CDR1 ENHRY, CDR2 SYGVKD. There are 16 residues in the CDR3. The CDR3 spells CAISESLGSSYNEQFF. CDR3 nucleotide sequence: TGTGCCATCAGTGAGTCGCTAGGCAGCTCCTACAATGAGCAGTTCTTC.

The chain has TRBV28 and TRBJ2-3; TRBD1 agrees at 7 bases. V trimming: 2 bases; J trimming: 4 bases; junction bases outside the gene matches: 3. This CDR3 comprises 14 residues. Germline V gene data show CDR1 as MDHEN and CDR2 as SYDVKM. The CDR3 DNA reads as TGTGCCAGCAGTTTAGAGGGGGCTTCAGATACGCAGTATTTT. This sequence encodes CASSLEGASDTQYF. The whole variable domain, remainder taken from reference TRBV28 and TRBJ2-3, is DVKVTQSSRYLVKRTGEKVFLECVQDMDHENMFWYRQDPGLGLRLIYFSYDVKMKEKGDIPEGYSVSREKKERFSLILESASTNQTSMYLCASSLEGASDTQYFGPGTRLTVL.

Written as DNA, the CDR3 is TGTGCCAGCAGTTACTCAGCCGGGGGGTCGGGCTACGAGCAGTACTTC. It is translated as CASSYSAGGSGYEQYF. The V and J genes are TRBV6-5 and TRBJ2-7, with 7 bases lining up with TRBD2. With 0 bases clipped from V and 3 bases from J, the junction kept 8 bases outside the gene matches. This CDR3 has 16 amino acids. Germline assignment: CDR1 MNHEY and CDR2 SVGAGI.

The chain combines TRBV30 with TRBJ1-4, with 8 bases that match TRBD1. The CDR3 spans 17 residues. The junction had 13 bases not matched to a gene; V was cut back by 0 bases and J by 7 bases. Germline V CDR1 and CDR2: GTSNPN, SVGIG (reference sequence). CDR3 protein: CAWSVSTGVAPIEKLFF. CDR3 DNA sequence: TGTGCCTGGAGTGTATCGACAGGGGTAGCCCCAATTGAAAAACTGTTTTTT. The variable domain in full, completed from reference TRBV30 and TRBJ1-4, reads SQTIHQWPATLVQPVGSPLSLECTVEGTSNPNLYWYRQAAGRGLQLLFYSVGIGQISSEVPQNLSASRPQDRQFILSSKKLLLSDSGFYLCAWSVSTGVAPIEKLFFGSGTQLSVL.

The rearrangement joins TRBV7-9 to TRBJ2-2; D not resolved. This CDR3 is built from 13 residues. Trimming stripped 1 base from V and 6 bases from J, with 6 bases between. Germline V gives CDR1 SEHNR, CDR2 FQNEAQ (reference sequence). CDR3 amino acids: CASSLVGAGELFF. The DNA for the CDR3 is TGTGCCAGCAGCTTAGTCGGAGCCGGGGAGCTGTTTTTT.

The chain has TRBV10-3 and TRBJ2-1, with D possibly TRBD2 on 6 matching bases. The CDR3 is 13 residues long. The ends were cut back, 4 bases at V and 12 bases at J, with 16 bases in the middle. CDR1 and CDR2 from the germline V gene are ENHRY and SYGVKD. CDR3 sequence: CAISGPGVGAQFF. CDR3 DNA: TGTGCCATCAGTGGGCCGGGGGTAGGGGCGCAGTTCTTC.

V and J are TRBV6-2 or TRBV6-3 and TRBJ2-1, with TRBD2 identical over 10 bases. Germline CDR1 and CDR2: MNHEY and SVGEGT. After removal of 6 bases from V and 0 bases from J, the junction contained 5 bases not matched to a gene. The CDR3 consists of 16 residues. The CDR3 nucleotides are TGTGCCAGCAGCCCTCTAGCGGGGGTCTCCTACAATGAGCAGTTCTTC. It codes for CASSPLAGVSYNEQFF.

This clone was seen only once. This chain joins TRBV19 and TRBJ2-1, with D perhaps matching TRBD2 (7 bases). This CDR3 has 17 residues. Germline V gene data show CDR1 as LNHDA and CDR2 as SQIVND (reference sequence). Deletions cut 7 bases from V and 6 bases from J, with 25 bases between. The CDR3 DNA sequence: TGTGCCAGTACCTCACCGGCGGGGGCGGGGGCCCTCAATGAGCAGTTCTTC. Translated: CASTSPAGAGALNEQFF.

V is TRBV11-3 and J is TRBJ2-7; D remains unclear. The ends were cut back, 1 base at V and 3 bases at J, with 4 bases in the middle. This CDR3 region has 12 residues. Germline V gene data show CDR1 as SGHNT and CDR2 as YENEEA. This CDR3 is CASSLGVYEQYF. The CDR3 DNA is TGTGCCAGCAGCTTAGGAGTCTACGAGCAGTACTTC.